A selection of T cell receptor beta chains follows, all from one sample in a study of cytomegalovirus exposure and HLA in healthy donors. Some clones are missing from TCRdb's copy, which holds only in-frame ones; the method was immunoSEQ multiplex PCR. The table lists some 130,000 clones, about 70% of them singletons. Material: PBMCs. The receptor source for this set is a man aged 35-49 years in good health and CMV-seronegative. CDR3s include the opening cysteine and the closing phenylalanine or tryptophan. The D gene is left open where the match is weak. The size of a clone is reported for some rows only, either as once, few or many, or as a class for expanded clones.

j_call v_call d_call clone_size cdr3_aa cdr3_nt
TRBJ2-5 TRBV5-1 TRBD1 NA CASSLARGQGRETQYF TGCGCCAGCAGCTTGGCTCGCGGACAGGGTAGGGAGACCCAGTACTTC
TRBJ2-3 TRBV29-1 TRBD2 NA CSVDGREGQGDTQYF TGCAGCGTTGACGGGCGGGAGGGCCAGGGAGATACGCAGTATTTT
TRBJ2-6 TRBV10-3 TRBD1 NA CAISEGTGWSGANVLTF TGTGCCATCAGTGAGGGGACAGGCTGGTCTGGGGCCAACGTCCTGACTTTC
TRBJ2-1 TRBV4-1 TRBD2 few CASSQAEYGGGNEQFF TGCGCCAGCAGCCAGGCTGAGTACGGGGGGGGCAATGAGCAGTTCTTC
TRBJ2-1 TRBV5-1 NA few CASSFTSNEQFF TGCGCCAGCAGCTTTACCAGCAATGAGCAGTTCTTC
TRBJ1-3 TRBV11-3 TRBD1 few CASSLDGRGTISGNTIYF TGTGCCAGCAGCTTAGATGGCAGGGGGACAATCTCTGGAAACACCATATATTTT
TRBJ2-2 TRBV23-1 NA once CASSQSLVATGELFF TGCGCCAGCAGTCAATCCTTAGTTGCCACCGGGGAGCTGTTTTTT
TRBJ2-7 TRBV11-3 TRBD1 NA CASSLRGQGYEQYF TGTGCCAGCAGCTTAAGGGGGCAAGGATACGAGCAGTACTTC
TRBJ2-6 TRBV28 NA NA CASSTERSGANVLTF TGTGCCAGCAGCACTGAACGCTCTGGGGCCAACGTCCTGACTTTC
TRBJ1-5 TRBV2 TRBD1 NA CASSGDRGLYSNQPQHF TGTGCCAGCAGTGGGGACAGGGGACTTTATAGCAATCAGCCCCAGCATTTT
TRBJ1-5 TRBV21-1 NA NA CASRKGRRGNQPQHF TGTGCCAGCAGAAAAGGGAGGCGCGGGAATCAGCCCCAGCATTTT
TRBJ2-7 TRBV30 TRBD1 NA CAWSVWGQGSYEQYF TGTGCCTGGAGCGTGTGGGGACAGGGATCCTACGAGCAGTACTTC
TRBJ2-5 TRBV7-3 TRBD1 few CASSAQQGQETQYF TGTGCCAGCAGCGCCCAACAGGGGCAAGAGACCCAGTACTTC
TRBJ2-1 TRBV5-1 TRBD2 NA CASSLGGTSGHYNEQFF TGCGCCAGCAGCTTGGGAGGGACTAGCGGTCACTACAATGAGCAGTTCTTC
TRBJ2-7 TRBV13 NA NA CASSLLGTYEQYF TGTGCCAGCAGCTTACTAGGTACCTACGAGCAGTACTTC
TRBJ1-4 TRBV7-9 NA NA CASSLGSFTGSNEKLFF TGTGCCAGCAGCTTAGGATCGTTCACAGGGTCAAATGAAAAACTGTTTTTT
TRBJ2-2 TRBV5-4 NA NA CASSLGGMNTGELFF TGTGCCAGCAGCTTGGGCGGGATGAACACCGGGGAGCTGTTTTTT
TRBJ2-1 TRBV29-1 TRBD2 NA CSAQRRTSGFYNEQFF TGCAGCGCCCAGAGAAGGACTAGCGGATTCTACAATGAGCAGTTCTTC
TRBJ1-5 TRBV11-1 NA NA CASSVGLREPQHF TGTGCCAGCAGCGTAGGACTAAGAGAACCCCAGCATTTT
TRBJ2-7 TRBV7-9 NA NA CASRPGGGEQYF TGTGCCAGCAGGCCTGGGGGAGGCGAGCAGTACTTC